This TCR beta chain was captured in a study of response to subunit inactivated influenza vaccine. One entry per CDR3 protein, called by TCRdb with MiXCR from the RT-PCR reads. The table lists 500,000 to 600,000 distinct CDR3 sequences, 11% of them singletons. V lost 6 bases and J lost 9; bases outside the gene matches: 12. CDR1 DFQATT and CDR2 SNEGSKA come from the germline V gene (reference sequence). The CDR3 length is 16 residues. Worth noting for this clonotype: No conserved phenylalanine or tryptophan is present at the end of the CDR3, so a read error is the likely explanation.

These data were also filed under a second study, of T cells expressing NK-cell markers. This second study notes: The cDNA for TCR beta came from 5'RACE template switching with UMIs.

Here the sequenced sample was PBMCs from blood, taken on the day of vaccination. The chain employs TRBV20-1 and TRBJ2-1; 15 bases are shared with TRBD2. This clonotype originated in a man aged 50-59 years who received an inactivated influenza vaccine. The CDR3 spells CSAGVGTSGRMGEQFL. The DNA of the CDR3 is TGCAGTGCGGGAGTGGGGACTAGCGGGAGGATGGGTGAGCAGTTCTTA.